The 21 T cell receptor beta chains below all came from one sample that was sequenced in a study of blood T cell repertoires in COVID-19. Some clones are missing from TCRdb's copy, which holds only in-frame ones; the method was immunoSEQ multiplex PCR. Here the sample spans about 140,000 clones, about 77% being singletons. The sample comprised peripheral blood. The source of these receptors is a man between 60 and 75 years old with acute or convalescent COVID-19.

This chain links TRBV21-1 with TRBJ2-3; the table's D call, TRBD1, was not checked against the DNA. TRBV21-1 is reported as a pseudogene. The CDR3 sequence is 17 residues long. The CDR3 nucleotides are TGTGCCAGCAGCTCCAGTCCAGGGGGAACAGCGGGCGATACGCAGTATTTT. Amino acid sequence: CASSSSPGGTAGDTQYF.

The chain is built from TRBV3-1 (or the pseudogene TRBV3-2) and TRBJ1-3; D gene ambiguous. The CDR3 runs to 14 residues. The germline V and J ends were trimmed by 4 bases and 10 bases, with 17 bases remaining between them. Per the germline V gene, CDR1 is LGHDT and CDR2 is YNNKEL (reference sequence). The CDR3 DNA follows: TGTGCCAGCAGCCTCCAAGGAGGGTCCCGAACCATATATTTT. Encoded protein: CASSLQGGSRTIYF.

V and J are TRBV15 and TRBJ2-7; maybe TRBD1 (6 bases). The germline V gene encodes CDR1 LNHNV and CDR2 YYDKDF (reference sequence). V was trimmed by 1 base and J by 3 bases, leaving 7 bases between them. The CDR3 extends over 13 amino acids. The DNA of the CDR3 is TGTGCCACCAGCAGAGGGACAGTCTACGAGCAGTACTTC. As protein: CATSRGTVYEQYF.

This clone has a single count. The V call is TRBV6-1, the J call TRBJ2-1; tentative D call: TRBD1 (7 bases). CDR1 is MNHNS, CDR2 SASEGT, per germline. The CDR3 sequence is 14 residues long. Trimming shortened V by 2 bases and J by 8 bases, and 13 bases separated the two germline ends. CDR3 DNA sequence: TGTGCCAGCAGTGAAAGACAGGGAGGCTATGAGCAGTTCTTC. Translated: CASSERQGGYEQFF.

The chain combines TRBV28 with TRBJ2-3; a weak D match, TRBD2 (6 bases). Trimming stripped 5 bases from V and 3 bases from J, with 9 bases between. CDR3 size: 13 residues. Germline V gene data show CDR1 as MDHEN and CDR2 as SYDVKM. CDR3 sequence: CASSAGTTDTQYF. DNA for the CDR3: TGTGCCAGCAGTGCCGGGACTACAGATACGCAGTATTTT.

The chain uses TRBV29-1 and TRBJ1-1, with D possibly matching TRBD1 (6 bases). Trimming took 6 bases from V and 1 from J, leaving 15 bases between them. The CDR3 is 14 residues long. Germline V gene lookup returns CDR1 SQVTM and CDR2 ANQGSEA. CDR3 sequence reads: CSVQGTIPNTEAFF. The CDR3 DNA follows: TGCAGCGTACAAGGGACAATACCGAACACTGAAGCTTTCTTT.

V is TRBV6-5 and J is TRBJ1-2; possible D gene TRBD1, 5 bases. The germline V gene encodes CDR1 MNHEY and CDR2 SVGAGI. This CDR3 has 16 amino acids. Trimming stripped 0 bases from V and 10 bases from J, with 21 bases between. In DNA, the CDR3 is TGTGCCAGCAGTTACTCCCCCGGGGGAGACCTAGGGGTCTACACCTTC. It specifies CASSYSPGGDLGVYTF.

This clone was seen many times. The V call is TRBV28, the J call TRBJ2-3; 13 nucleotides match TRBD2. Germline trimming cut 5 bases from V and 0 bases from J; bases unmatched to any gene: 11. The CDR3 is made up of 19 amino acids. Germline V CDR1 and CDR2: MDHEN, SYDVKM. The CDR3 DNA follows: TGTGCCAGCAGTCGACAGGTGATACTAGCGGGAGGGAGCACAGATACGCAGTATTTT. Translated, it gives CASSRQVILAGGSTDTQYF.

The chain links TRBV11-3 to TRBJ2-2, with D tentatively TRBD2 (7 bases). V was pared by 5 bases and J by 6 bases, with 13 bases between. Germline CDR1 SGHNT, CDR2 YENEEA. The length of the CDR3 is 14 residues. The CDR3 loop is CASSQGSGAGELFF. The CDR3 DNA is TGTGCCAGCAGCCAGGGGAGCGGGGCCGGGGAGCTGTTTTTT.

The genes are TRBV10-3 and TRBJ2-4; 8 bases line up with TRBD2. The length of the CDR3 is 18 residues. The V gene end was trimmed by 11 bases and the J gene end by 6 bases; junction bases not matched to a gene: 24. The germline CDR1 and CDR2 sequences are ENHRY and SYGVKD. CDR3 in amino acids: CAASRGARAGGGGNIQYF. In DNA, the CDR3 is TGTGCCGCCTCCCGGGGGGCTCGGGCGGGAGGTGGTGGAAACATTCAGTACTTC.

The chain is built from TRBV14 and TRBJ2-7; 12 nucleotides line up with TRBD1. The CDR3 extends over 16 amino acids. V lost 3 bases, J lost 5 bases, and 8 bases stayed unmatched. Per germline, CDR1 SGHDN and CDR2 FVKESK. This CDR3 reads CASSHSGTGGIHEQYF. The CDR3 DNA reads as TGTGCCAGCAGCCACTCCGGGACAGGGGGCATACACGAGCAGTACTTC.

V is TRBV29-1 and J is TRBJ2-3; 11 nucleotides line up with TRBD2. Trimming removed 0 bases from V and 2 bases from J; junction bases left unmatched: 13. Per the germline V gene, CDR1 is SQVTM and CDR2 is ANQGSEA. The CDR3 covers 19 residues. The CDR3 reads CSVEDHSGRAGGNTDTQYF. CDR3 coding DNA: TGCAGCGTTGAAGATCATAGCGGGAGGGCCGGAGGTAACACAGATACGCAGTATTTT.

The V and J genes are TRBV10-1 and TRBJ2-7, with a weak D call TRBD1 (7 bases). The V gene lost 0 bases and the J gene lost 5 bases, with 14 bases spanning the gap. There are 15 residues in the CDR3. Germline CDR1 WNHNN, CDR2 SYGVQD (reference sequence). The CDR3 loop reads CASSESGRGVDEQYF. DNA of the CDR3: TGCGCCAGCAGTGAGTCGGGCAGGGGGGTGGACGAGCAGTACTTC.

This sequence joins TRBV28 and TRBJ2-3; 8 bases are shared with TRBD2. With V trimmed by 7 bases and J by 0 bases, 6 bases remained unmatched. The CDR3 loop spans 15 amino acids. Per the germline V gene, CDR1 is MDHEN and CDR2 is SYDVKM. CDR3 amino acids: CASTGSGVSTDTQYF. The CDR3 DNA reads TGTGCCAGCACAGGTAGCGGGGTGAGCACAGATACGCAGTATTTT.

The CDR3 DNA reads TGCAGCGTTGGAAAGGGGACAGTAGGAACTGAAGCTTTCTTT. It codes for CSVGKGTVGTEAFF. This chain uses TRBV29-1 with TRBJ1-1, with 7 bases matching TRBD1. Trimming cost V 4 bases and J 5 bases; bases outside gene matches: 10. The V gene's germline CDR1 is SQVTM and CDR2 ANQGSEA. This CDR3 has 14 amino acids.

This CDR3 reads CASSLVGTSPYEQYF. As DNA, the CDR3 is TGCGCCAGCAGCTTGGTAGGGACTAGCCCCTACGAGCAGTACTTC. J is TRBJ2-7 and V is TRBV5-1; 9 bases fit TRBD2. The junction had 3 bases not matched to a gene; V was cut back by 0 bases and J by 2 bases. Germline assignment: CDR1 SGHRS and CDR2 YFSETQ. This CDR3 contains 15 residues.

The chain employs TRBV28 and TRBJ2-5; possible D gene TRBD2, 5 bases. Between the trimmed V and J ends, which lost 5 bases and 5 bases, there was a span of 18 bases. The V gene's germline CDR1 is MDHEN and CDR2 SYDVKM. The CDR3 sequence is 15 residues long. The CDR3 loop reads CASSLLADRAETQYF. The CDR3 DNA reads as TGTGCCAGCAGTCTCCTAGCCGACCGGGCGGAGACCCAGTACTTC.

The V call is TRBV7-2, the J call TRBJ2-7, with 8 bases lining up with TRBD2. J gave up 5 bases and V 3 bases, and 6 bases lay outside the gene matches. The germline gives CDR1 SGHTA, CDR2 FQGNSA. The CDR3 is made up of 14 amino acids. The CDR3 sequence: CASSFAGGPNEQYF. The CDR3 region has the DNA TGTGCCAGCAGCTTCGCGGGAGGACCAAACGAGCAGTACTTC.

The chain links TRBV7-8 to TRBJ1-4; TRBD1 might be the D (6 bases). This CDR3 has 16 amino acids. Germline CDR1 is SGHVS and CDR2 is FQNEAQ. With 0 bases removed from V and 5 bases from J, the gap between germline ends came to 13 bases. This chain's CDR3 is CASSLALSGANEKLFF. CDR3 bases: TGTGCCAGCAGCTTAGCGCTCTCAGGGGCAAATGAAAAACTGTTTTTT.

V gene TRBV2 combines with J gene TRBJ2-7; 7 bases map to TRBD1. CDR3 size: 13 residues. Germline assignment: CDR1 SNHLY and CDR2 FYNNEI. V trimming: 5 bases; J trimming: 0 bases; junction bases outside the gene matches: 1. In DNA form, the CDR3 reads TGTGCCAGCAGTTGGGACAGCTCCTACGAGCAGTACTTC. Translating gives CASSWDSSYEQYF.

The chain joins TRBV19 to TRBJ2-1; 7 positions agree with TRBD2. The V gene end was trimmed by 7 bases and the J gene end by 10 bases; junction bases not matched to a gene: 13. Per germline, CDR1 LNHDA and CDR2 SQIVND (reference sequence). There are 14 residues in the CDR3. CDR3 DNA: TGTGCCAGTAAAGAGCGGGACGCTGGGGGGGAGCAGTTCTTC. Translated, it gives CASKERDAGGEQFF.